This T cell receptor (beta chain) was retrieved from a study of blood T cell repertoires in COVID-19. Sequencing was performed with immunoSEQ multiplex PCR; in TCRdb, only in-frame clones are kept and a portion is missing. Among fewer than 250,000 clones listed, 70% to 90% were seen once. J gave up 4 bases and V 0 bases, and 1 base lay outside the gene matches. The CDR3 covers 15 residues. Germline V CDR1 and CDR2: SGHKS, YYEKEE (reference sequence). V and J are TRBV5-5 and TRBJ2-3, with TRBD2 matching 11 bases. Material for sequencing was peripheral blood. This sequence was found in a woman between 65 and 79 years old with active or convalescent COVID-19. Here the CDR3 DNA reads TGTGCCAGCAGCTTGGCACTAGCGGGAGCAGATACGCAGTATTTT. It specifies CASSLALAGADTQYF. The full variable domain, in which reference TRBV5-5 and TRBJ2-3 provide the parts outside the CDR3, is DAGVTQSPTHLIKTRGQQVTLRCSPISGHKSVSWYQQVLGQGPQFIFQYYEKEERGRGNFPDRFSARQFPNYSSELNVNALLLGDSALYLCASSLALAGADTQYFGPGTRLTVL.